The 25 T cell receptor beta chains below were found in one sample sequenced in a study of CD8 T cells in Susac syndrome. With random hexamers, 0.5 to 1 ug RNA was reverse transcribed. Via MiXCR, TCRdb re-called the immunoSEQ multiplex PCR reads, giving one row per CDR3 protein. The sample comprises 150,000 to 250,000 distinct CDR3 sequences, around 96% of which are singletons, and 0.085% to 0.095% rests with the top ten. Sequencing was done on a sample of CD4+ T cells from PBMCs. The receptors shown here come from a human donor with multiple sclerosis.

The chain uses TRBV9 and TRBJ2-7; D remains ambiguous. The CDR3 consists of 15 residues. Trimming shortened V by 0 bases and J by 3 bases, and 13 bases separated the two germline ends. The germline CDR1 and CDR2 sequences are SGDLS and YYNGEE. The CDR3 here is CASSVGFEPLYEQYF. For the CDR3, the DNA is TGTGCCAGCAGCGTAGGGTTCGAACCTCTCTACGAGCAGTACTTC.

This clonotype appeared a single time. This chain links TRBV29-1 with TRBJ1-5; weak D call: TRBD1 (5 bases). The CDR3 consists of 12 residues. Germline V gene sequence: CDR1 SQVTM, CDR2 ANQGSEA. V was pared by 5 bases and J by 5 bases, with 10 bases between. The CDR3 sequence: CSVSRGDQPQHF. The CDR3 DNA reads TGCAGCGTTTCCCGGGGGGATCAGCCCCAGCATTTT.

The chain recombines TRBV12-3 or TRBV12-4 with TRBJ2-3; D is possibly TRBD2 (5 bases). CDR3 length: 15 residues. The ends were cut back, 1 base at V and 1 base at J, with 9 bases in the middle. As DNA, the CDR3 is TGTGCCAGCAGTTTAGGACTATGGGGCACAGATACGCAGTATTTT. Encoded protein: CASSLGLWGTDTQYF.

For the CDR3, the DNA is TGTGCCAGCAGACCCTCCGGACAGGGTGAAGCTTTCTTT. Protein sequence: CASRPSGQGEAFF. J is TRBJ1-1 and V is TRBV3-1, with 8 bases identical to TRBD1. The germline V gene encodes CDR1 LGHDT and CDR2 YNNKEL (reference sequence). V was clipped by 6 bases and J by 7 bases; unmatched bases: 7. The CDR3 sequence is 13 residues long.

The CDR3 reads CSASVAGEWTGELFF. The DNA for the CDR3 is TGCAGTGCTAGTGTAGCGGGAGAATGGACCGGGGAGCTGTTTTTT. The chain joins TRBV20-1 to TRBJ2-2; 9 nucleotides align to TRBD2. This CDR3 is built from 15 residues. The junction had 7 bases not matched to a gene; V was cut back by 3 bases and J by 5 bases. The germline V gene encodes CDR1 DFQATT and CDR2 SNEGSKA (reference sequence).

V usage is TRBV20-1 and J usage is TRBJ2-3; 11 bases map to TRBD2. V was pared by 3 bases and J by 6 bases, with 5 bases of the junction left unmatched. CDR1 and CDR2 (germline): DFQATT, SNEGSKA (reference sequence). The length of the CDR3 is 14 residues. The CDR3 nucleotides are TGCAGTGCTAGGACTAGCGGGGTCCTGGATACGCAGTATTTT. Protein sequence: CSARTSGVLDTQYF.

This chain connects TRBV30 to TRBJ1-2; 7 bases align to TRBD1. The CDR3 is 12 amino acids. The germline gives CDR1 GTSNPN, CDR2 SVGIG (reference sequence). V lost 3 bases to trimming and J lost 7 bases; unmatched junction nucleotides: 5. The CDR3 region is CAWSSQGSGYTF. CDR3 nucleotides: TGTGCCTGGAGCTCACAGGGGAGTGGCTACACCTTC.

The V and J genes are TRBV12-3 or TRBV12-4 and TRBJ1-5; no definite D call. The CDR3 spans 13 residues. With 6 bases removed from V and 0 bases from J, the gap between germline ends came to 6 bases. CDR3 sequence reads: CASSVISNQPQHF. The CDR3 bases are TGTGCCAGCAGCGTAATTAGCAATCAGCCCCAGCATTTT.

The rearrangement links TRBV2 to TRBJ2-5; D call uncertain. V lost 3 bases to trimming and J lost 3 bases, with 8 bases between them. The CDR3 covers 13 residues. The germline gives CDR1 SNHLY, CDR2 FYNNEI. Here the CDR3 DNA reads TGTGCCAGCAGTGATGGTGCGGAAGAGACCCAGTACTTC. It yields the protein CASSDGAEETQYF.

The CDR3 DNA reads as TGTGCCAGCAGCTTTGAGAGGGACTATGGCTACACCTTC. It is translated as CASSFERDYGYTF. This sequence joins TRBV5-4 and TRBJ1-2; no definite D call. Looked up from germline, CDR1 is SGHNT and CDR2 is YYREEE (reference sequence). The CDR3 is 13 residues long. Trimming left V 2 bases short and J 3 bases short, with 8 bases between.

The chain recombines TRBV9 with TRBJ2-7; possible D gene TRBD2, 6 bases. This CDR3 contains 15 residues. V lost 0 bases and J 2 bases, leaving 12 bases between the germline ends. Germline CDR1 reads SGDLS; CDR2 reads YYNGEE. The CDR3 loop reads CASSVGGTLTYEQYF. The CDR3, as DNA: TGTGCCAGCAGCGTAGGGGGGACTCTCACCTACGAGCAGTACTTC.

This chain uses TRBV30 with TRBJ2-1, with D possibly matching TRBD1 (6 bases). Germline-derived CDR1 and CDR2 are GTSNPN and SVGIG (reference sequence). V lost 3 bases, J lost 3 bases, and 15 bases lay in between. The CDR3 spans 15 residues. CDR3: CAWRRGQNLYNEQFF. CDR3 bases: TGTGCCTGGAGGCGCGGACAGAACCTCTACAATGAGCAGTTCTTC.

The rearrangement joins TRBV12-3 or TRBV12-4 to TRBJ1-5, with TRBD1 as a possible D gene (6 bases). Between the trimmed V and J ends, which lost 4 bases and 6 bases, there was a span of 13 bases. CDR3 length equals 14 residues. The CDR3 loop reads CASSSSGAFQPQHF. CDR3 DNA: TGTGCCAGCAGTTCATCAGGGGCCTTTCAGCCCCAGCATTTT.

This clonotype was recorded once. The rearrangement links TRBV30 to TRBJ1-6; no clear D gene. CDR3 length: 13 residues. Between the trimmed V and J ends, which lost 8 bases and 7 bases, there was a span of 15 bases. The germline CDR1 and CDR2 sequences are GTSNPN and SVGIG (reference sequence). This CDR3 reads CAGGNPPNSPLHF. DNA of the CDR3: TGTGCCGGAGGCAACCCCCCAAATTCACCCCTCCACTTT.

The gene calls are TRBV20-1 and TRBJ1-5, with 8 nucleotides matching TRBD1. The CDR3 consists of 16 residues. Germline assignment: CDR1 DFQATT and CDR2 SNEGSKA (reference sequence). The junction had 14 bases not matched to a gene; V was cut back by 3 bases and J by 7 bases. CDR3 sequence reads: CSASPPRDRLNQPQHF. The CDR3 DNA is TGCAGTGCTAGCCCCCCTCGGGACAGGCTAAACCAGCCCCAGCATTTT.

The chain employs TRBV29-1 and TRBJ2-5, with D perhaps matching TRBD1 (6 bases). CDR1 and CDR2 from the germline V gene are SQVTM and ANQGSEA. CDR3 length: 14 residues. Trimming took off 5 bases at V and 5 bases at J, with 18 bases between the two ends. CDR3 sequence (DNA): TGCAGCGTTAAGAGGGGGTCGAGGGGTGAGACCCAGTACTTC. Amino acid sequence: CSVKRGSRGETQYF.

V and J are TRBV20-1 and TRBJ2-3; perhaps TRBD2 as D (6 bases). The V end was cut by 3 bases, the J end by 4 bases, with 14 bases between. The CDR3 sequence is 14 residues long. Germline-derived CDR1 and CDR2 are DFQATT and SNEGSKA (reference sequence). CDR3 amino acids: CSASHRDSSDTQYF. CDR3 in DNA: TGCAGTGCTAGTCACCGGGACTCTTCAGATACGCAGTATTTT.

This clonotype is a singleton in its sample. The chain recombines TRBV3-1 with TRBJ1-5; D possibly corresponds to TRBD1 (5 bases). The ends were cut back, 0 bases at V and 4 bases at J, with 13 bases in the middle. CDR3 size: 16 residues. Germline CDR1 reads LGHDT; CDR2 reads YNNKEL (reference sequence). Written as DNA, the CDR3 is TGTGCCAGCAGCCAAGATTTAGGGGCGCGTAATCAGCCCCAGCATTTT. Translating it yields CASSQDLGARNQPQHF.

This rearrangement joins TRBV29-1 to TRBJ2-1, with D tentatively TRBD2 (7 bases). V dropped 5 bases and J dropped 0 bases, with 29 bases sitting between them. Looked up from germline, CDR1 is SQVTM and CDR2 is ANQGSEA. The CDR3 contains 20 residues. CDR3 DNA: TGCAGCGTTCTTGGGCTAGCGGAGGCCTTAAGGGGGAGCTCCTACAATGAGCAGTTCTTC. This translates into CSVLGLAEALRGSSYNEQFF.

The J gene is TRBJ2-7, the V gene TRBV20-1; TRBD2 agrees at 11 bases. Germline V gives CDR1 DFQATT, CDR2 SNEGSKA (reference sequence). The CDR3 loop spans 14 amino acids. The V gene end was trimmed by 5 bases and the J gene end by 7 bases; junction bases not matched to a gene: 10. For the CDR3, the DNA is TGCAGTGCTCTCAGACTAGCGGGGTCGGGTGAGCAGTACTTC. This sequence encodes CSALRLAGSGEQYF.

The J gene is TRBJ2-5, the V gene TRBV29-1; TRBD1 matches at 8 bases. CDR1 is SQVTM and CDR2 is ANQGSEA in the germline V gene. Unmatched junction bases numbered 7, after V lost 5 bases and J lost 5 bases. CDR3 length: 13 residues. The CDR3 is CSVQGARWETQYF. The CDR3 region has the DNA TGCAGCGTTCAGGGGGCCCGGTGGGAGACCCAGTACTTC.

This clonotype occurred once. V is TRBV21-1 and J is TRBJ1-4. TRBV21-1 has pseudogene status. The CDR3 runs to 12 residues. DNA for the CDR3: TGTGCCAGTACAAGGGAGGGTGAAAAACTGTTTTTT. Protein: CASTREGEKLFF.

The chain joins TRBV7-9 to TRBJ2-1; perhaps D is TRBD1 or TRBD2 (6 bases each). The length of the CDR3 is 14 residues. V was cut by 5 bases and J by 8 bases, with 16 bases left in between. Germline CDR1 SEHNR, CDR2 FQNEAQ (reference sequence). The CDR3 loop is CASSPRGGSDEQFF. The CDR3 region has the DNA TGTGCCAGCAGCCCCCGAGGGGGGTCGGATGAGCAGTTCTTC.

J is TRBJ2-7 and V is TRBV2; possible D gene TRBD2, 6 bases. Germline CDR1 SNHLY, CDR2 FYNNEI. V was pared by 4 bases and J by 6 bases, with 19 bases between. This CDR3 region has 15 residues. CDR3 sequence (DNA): TGTGCCAGCAGTGTTCGACTAGTCAGGTCCGGCGAGCAGTACTTC. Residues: CASSVRLVRSGEQYF.

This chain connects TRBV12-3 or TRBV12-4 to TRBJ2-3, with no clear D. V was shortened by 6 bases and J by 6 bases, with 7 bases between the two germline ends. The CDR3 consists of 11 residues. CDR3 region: CASSNQDTQYF. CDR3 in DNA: TGTGCCAGCAGCAACCAGGATACGCAGTATTTT.